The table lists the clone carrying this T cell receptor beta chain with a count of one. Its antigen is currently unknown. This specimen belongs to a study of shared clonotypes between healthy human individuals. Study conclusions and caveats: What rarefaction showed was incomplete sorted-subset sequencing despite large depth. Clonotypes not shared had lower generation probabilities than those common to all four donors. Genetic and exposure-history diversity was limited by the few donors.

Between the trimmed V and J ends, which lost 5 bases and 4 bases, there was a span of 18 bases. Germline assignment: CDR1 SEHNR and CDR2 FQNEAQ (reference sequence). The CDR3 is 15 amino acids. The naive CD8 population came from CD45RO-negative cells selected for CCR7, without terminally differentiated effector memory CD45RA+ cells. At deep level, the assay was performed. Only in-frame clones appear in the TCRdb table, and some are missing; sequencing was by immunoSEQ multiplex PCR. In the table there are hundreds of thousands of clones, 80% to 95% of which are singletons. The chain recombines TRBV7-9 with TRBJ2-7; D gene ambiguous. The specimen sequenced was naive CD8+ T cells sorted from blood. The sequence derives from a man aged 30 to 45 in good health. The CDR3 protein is CASSHTFSGSYEQYF. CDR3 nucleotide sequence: TGTGCCAGCAGCCACACCTTTTCCGGTTCTTACGAGCAGTACTTC.